The 9 T cell receptor beta chains listed next were all sequenced from one sample in a study of shared clonotypes between healthy human individuals. The method was immunoSEQ multiplex PCR; TCRdb's version includes in-frame clones alone and lacks a portion of them. The sample shows about 2.3 million clones, roughly 90% of them seen only once. The sequenced sample was naive CD4+ T cells from PBMCs. Specified subset: CD45RA+ positively selected. Receptor source: a man between 18 and 29 years old in good health. Some clones in this sample may be carry-over from other donors' samples.

The rearrangement links TRBV4-1 to TRBJ2-1; 10 positions agree with TRBD2. CDR1 is MGHRA and CDR2 is YSYEKL in the germline V gene. This CDR3 comprises 21 residues. J was trimmed by 0 bases and V by 8 bases; bases with no gene match: 22. CDR3 amino acids: CASPQRRGAASGSVSYNEQFF. The CDR3 bases are TGCGCCAGCCCCCAAAGGAGGGGGGCGGCTAGCGGGAGTGTCTCCTACAATGAGCAGTTCTTC.

This clone was recorded once. This CDR3 reads CASSQRRDNEQFF. CDR3 bases: TGTGCCAGCAGCCAACGCAGAGACAATGAGCAGTTCTTC. This chain links TRBV6-5 with TRBJ2-1; D not certain. V lost 6 bases, J lost 5 bases, and 11 bases lay in between. Germline CDR1 and CDR2: MNHEY and SVGAGI. The CDR3 covers 13 residues.

The V call is TRBV7-8, the J call TRBJ2-5, with unresolved D. Trimming took 2 bases from V and 5 from J, leaving 12 bases between them. Germline V gives CDR1 SGHVS, CDR2 FQNEAQ. The CDR3 loop spans 14 amino acids. CDR3 residues: CASSLLASGETQYF. In nucleotides, the CDR3 is TGTGCCAGCAGCTTATTGGCTAGTGGGGAGACCCAGTACTTC. Variable domain in full (rest from reference TRBV7-8 and TRBJ2-5): GAGVSQSPRYKVAKRGQDVALRCDPISGHVSLFWYQQALGQGPEFLTYFQNEAQLDKSGLPSDRFFAERPEGSVSTLKIQRTQQEDSAVYLCASSLLASGETQYFGPGTRLLVL.

The chain uses TRBV4-3 and TRBJ1-2; D possibly corresponds to TRBD1 (5 bases). V was cut by 0 bases and J by 8 bases, with 16 bases left in between. The CDR3 spans 15 residues. Germline CDR1 reads LGHNA; CDR2 reads YSLEER. This chain's CDR3 is CASSQDPTTGRGYTF. In DNA form, the CDR3 reads TGCGCCAGCAGCCAAGATCCGACCACAGGAAGAGGCTACACCTTC.

This clone occurred a few times. This chain connects TRBV9 to TRBJ1-1; no definite D call. Germline V gene sequence: CDR1 SGDLS, CDR2 YYNGEE. The CDR3 runs 15 residues. V was shortened by 0 bases and J by 1 base, with 10 bases between the two germline ends. This chain's CDR3 is CASSVGVEWNTEAFF. DNA of the CDR3: TGTGCCAGCAGCGTAGGGGTCGAGTGGAACACTGAAGCTTTCTTT.

The rearrangement links TRBV11-3 to TRBJ2-1; no clear D gene. The germline gives CDR1 SGHNT, CDR2 YENEEA. The CDR3 sequence is 16 residues long. The V gene lost 0 bases and the J gene lost 0 bases, with 9 bases spanning the gap. CDR3 sequence: CASSLEPASSYNEQFF. The CDR3 bases are TGTGCCAGCAGCTTAGAACCAGCTAGCTCCTACAATGAGCAGTTCTTC.

The chain couples TRBV6-5 to TRBJ2-1, with D possibly being TRBD2 (5 bases). There are 11 residues in the CDR3. The ends were cut back, 6 bases at V and 7 bases at J, with 7 bases in the middle. Germline V lookup: CDR1 MNHEY, CDR2 SVGAGI. CDR3 sequence reads: CASRGSNEQFF. Written as DNA, the CDR3 is TGTGCCAGCAGAGGGAGTAATGAGCAGTTCTTC.

Worth noting for this clone: Other DNA sequences in this specimen translate into the identical CDR3. The rearrangement uses TRBV19 and TRBJ2-2, with D uncertain. This CDR3 region has 13 residues. Trimming cost V 8 bases and J 2 bases, with 9 bases left between them. Germline assignment: CDR1 LNHDA and CDR2 SQIVND (reference sequence). The CDR3 loop reads CASRTGNTGELFF. The DNA of the CDR3 is TGTGCCAGTCGTACGGGTAACACCGGGGAGCTGTTTTTT.

The chain uses TRBV4-2 and TRBJ2-5, with 10 bases that match TRBD2. V dropped 3 bases and J dropped 5; count of bases not matched to a gene: 3. The CDR3 extends over 14 amino acids. CDR1 LGHNA and CDR2 YNFKEQ come from the germline V gene. The CDR3 nucleotides are TGTGCCAGCAGCCAGGGGACTAGCGTTGAGACCCAGTACTTC. Protein: CASSQGTSVETQYF.